This entry lists 16 T cell receptor beta chains sequenced from one sample in a study of cytomegalovirus exposure and HLA in healthy donors. In the PCR, 60 Vbeta and 13 Jbeta primers were used. Some clones are missing from TCRdb's copy, which holds only in-frame ones; the method was immunoSEQ multiplex PCR. The sample records over 150,000 clones, roughly four fifths being singletons. The sample comprised PBMCs. Source of these receptors: a man aged 50 or older in good health and CMV-seropositive.

In its sample, this clone was seen a few times. The chain couples TRBV19 to TRBJ1-4, with 9 bases matching TRBD1. The CDR3 covers 14 residues. Looked up from germline, CDR1 is LNHDA and CDR2 is SQIVND (reference sequence). Trimming took 5 bases from V and 7 from J; bases not matched to a gene: 5. CDR3: CASSPRTGAEKLFF. CDR3 DNA: TGTGCCAGTAGTCCCCGGACAGGGGCTGAAAAACTGTTTTTT.

The chain carries TRBV5-1 and TRBJ2-7, with TRBD1 as a possible D gene (5 bases). V was cut by 0 bases and J by 4 bases, with 8 bases left in between. The CDR3 loop spans 13 amino acids. Per germline, CDR1 SGHRS and CDR2 YFSETQ. CDR3 in amino acids: CASSLARGYEQYF. The CDR3 nucleotides are TGCGCCAGCAGCTTGGCAAGGGGATACGAGCAGTACTTC.

This sequence joins TRBV5-1 and TRBJ2-1; TRBD2 matches at 11 bases. The trim removed 4 bases at V and 5 bases at J, leaving 8 bases unmatched. From germline, CDR1 is SGHRS and CDR2 YFSETQ. The CDR3 spans 16 residues. DNA of the CDR3: TGCGCCAGCAGCCCTACGACTAGCGGGACCGACAATGAGCAGTTCTTC. It specifies CASSPTTSGTDNEQFF.

The chain combines TRBV2 with TRBJ2-5; no definite D call. Trimming removed 1 base from V and 5 bases from J, with 17 bases in between. The CDR3 covers 16 residues. Germline CDR1 and CDR2: SNHLY and FYNNEI. DNA for the CDR3: TGTGCCAGCAGTGAAGGGTATCGGTCACTACGGGAGACCCAGTACTTC. Translated: CASSEGYRSLRETQYF.

This chain links TRBV4-1 with TRBJ1-1, with D perhaps TRBD1 (6 bases). The CDR3 covers 14 residues. Trimming removed 4 bases at V and 5 bases at J, with 14 bases between. CDR1 MGHRA and CDR2 YSYEKL come from the germline V gene. The CDR3 is CASSPSGGLTEAFF. CDR3 in DNA: TGCGCCAGCAGCCCGAGCGGGGGGCTGACTGAAGCTTTCTTT.

The chain joins TRBV19 to TRBJ1-5; D remains ambiguous. In germline, CDR1 is LNHDA, CDR2 SQIVND (reference sequence). The CDR3 has 14 residues. The ends were cut back, 5 bases at V and 0 bases at J, with 8 bases in the middle. Written as DNA, the CDR3 is TGTGCCAGTAGTGCCAAACATAGCAATCAGCCCCAGCATTTT. It yields the protein CASSAKHSNQPQHF.

The J gene is TRBJ2-1, the V gene TRBV10-3, with TRBD2 matching over 9 bases. Germline V gene sequence: CDR1 ENHRY, CDR2 SYGVKD. Unmatched junction bases numbered 9, after V lost 8 bases and J lost 4 bases. This CDR3 has 15 amino acids. This CDR3 reads CAISPGTSRYNEQFF. The DNA of the CDR3 is TGTGCCATCTCCCCCGGGACTAGCCGGTACAATGAGCAGTTCTTC.

V and J are TRBV6-5 and TRBJ2-1; possible D gene TRBD2, 6 bases. The CDR3 totals 12 residues. Trimming stripped 8 bases from V and 2 bases from J, with 7 bases between. Germline loops: CDR1 MNHEY, CDR2 SVGAGI. In DNA, the CDR3 is TGTGCCAGCGGGGGGACCTACAATGAGCAGTTCTTC. Encoded protein: CASGGTYNEQFF.

For this clone: A junction boundary mismatches the germline segment, possibly from a read error. V is TRBV7-7 and J is TRBJ2-1; TRBD2 is a possible D gene (5 bases). Germline V gene data show CDR1 as SSHAT and CDR2 as FNYEAQ (reference sequence). This CDR3 is 18 amino acids long. The CDR3 region is CASSQRPGRSGFANEQFF. CDR3 bases: TGTGCTAGCAGCCAACGCCCAGGAAGAAGCGGTTTCGCGAATGAGCAGTTCTTC.

The gene calls are TRBV7-3 and TRBJ1-3; 8 bases agree with TRBD1. The length of the CDR3 is 14 residues. The germline V gene encodes CDR1 SGHTA and CDR2 FQGTGA. The V segment lost 5 bases and the J segment 4 bases; nucleotides outside the gene matches: 4. CDR3 DNA: TGTGCCAGCAGCCCAGGACAGGGAGGAAACACCATATATTTT. This translates into CASSPGQGGNTIYF.

The chain uses TRBV6-6 and TRBJ1-1, with D possibly being TRBD1 (5 bases). The CDR3 is 14 amino acids. Germline V lookup: CDR1 MNHNY, CDR2 SVGAGI (reference sequence). Deletions cut 5 bases from V and 0 bases from J, with 10 bases between. The CDR3 DNA is TGTGCCAGCAGTCCCCAGGGTCTGAACACTGAAGCTTTCTTT. Protein: CASSPQGLNTEAFF.

This clone turned up a few times. Compared with germline, one end of the junction differs, possibly owing to a read error. V usage is TRBV7-7 and J usage is TRBJ2-2, with 10 nucleotides matching TRBD2. The germline V gene encodes CDR1 SSHAT and CDR2 FNYEAQ (reference sequence). The CDR3 spans 15 residues. CDR3 residues: CASSPVIAGGGELFF. CDR3 in DNA: TGTGCTAGCAGCCCAGTGATAGCGGGAGGCGGGGAGCTGTTTTTT.

This sequence joins TRBV28 and TRBJ1-4; D perhaps matches TRBD1 (5 bases). CDR1 is MDHEN and CDR2 is SYDVKM in the germline V gene. Trimming left V 6 bases short and J 0 bases short, with 8 bases between. The CDR3 has 14 amino acids. CDR3 sequence: CASSRQSTNEKLFF. CDR3 DNA: TGTGCCAGCAGCAGACAGTCAACTAATGAAAAACTGTTTTTT.

This chain joins TRBV6-5 and TRBJ1-2, with 7 bases identical to TRBD1. CDR1 is MNHEY and CDR2 is SVGAGI in the germline V gene. The CDR3 is 14 amino acids. V shed 0 bases and J 8 bases; nucleotides not matched to a gene: 6. The CDR3 here is CASSYSWQGGGYTF. The CDR3 DNA follows: TGTGCCAGCAGTTACTCGTGGCAGGGGGGAGGCTACACCTTC.

The genes are TRBV5-1 and TRBJ2-3; 15 bases map to TRBD2. CDR3 length: 16 amino acids. Germline values: CDR1 SGHRS, CDR2 YFSETQ. Trimming cost V 4 bases and J 4 bases; bases outside gene matches: 4. CDR3 region: CASSAGLAGGADTQYF. The DNA of the CDR3 is TGCGCCAGCAGCGCCGGACTAGCGGGGGGGGCAGATACGCAGTATTTT.

The chain links TRBV7-9 to TRBJ2-1; the D is unclear. This CDR3 is built from 12 residues. The V gene's germline CDR1 is SEHNR and CDR2 FQNEAQ (reference sequence). The V end lost 5 bases, the J end lost 9 bases, and 11 bases lay between the germline ends. The CDR3 nucleotides read TGTGCCAGCAGCCCAGGTGTTTTTGAGCAGTTCTTC. Translation gives CASSPGVFEQFF. The full variable domain, completed using reference TRBV7-9 and TRBJ2-1, is DTGVSQNPRHKITKRGQNVTFRCDPISEHNRLYWYRQTLGQGPEFLTYFQNEAQLEKSRLLSDRFSAERPKGSFSTLEIQRTEQGDSAMYLCASSPGVFEQFFGPGTRLTVL.